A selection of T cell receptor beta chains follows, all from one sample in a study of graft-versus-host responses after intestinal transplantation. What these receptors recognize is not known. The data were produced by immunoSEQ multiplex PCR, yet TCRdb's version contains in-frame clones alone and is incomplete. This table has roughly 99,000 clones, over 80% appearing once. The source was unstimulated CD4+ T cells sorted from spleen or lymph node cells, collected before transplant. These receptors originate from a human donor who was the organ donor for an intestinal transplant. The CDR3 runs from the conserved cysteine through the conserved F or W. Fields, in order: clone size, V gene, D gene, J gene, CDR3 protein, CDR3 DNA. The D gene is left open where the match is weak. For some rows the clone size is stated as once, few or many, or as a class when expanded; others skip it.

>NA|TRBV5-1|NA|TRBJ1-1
CASSLERNTEAFF
TGCGCCAGCAGCTTGGAACGGAACACTGAAGCTTTCTTT
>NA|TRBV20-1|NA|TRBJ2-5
CSARRGETQYF
TGCAGTGCTAGACGAGGGGAGACCCAGTACTTC
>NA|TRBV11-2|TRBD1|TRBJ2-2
CASSSGQTGSTGELFF
TGTGCCAGCAGCTCGGGACAGACCGGATCCACCGGGGAGCTGTTTTTT
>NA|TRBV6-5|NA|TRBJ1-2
CASSYAAGVGGYGYTF
TGTGCCAGCAGTTACGCGGCGGGCGTCGGGGGGTATGGCTACACCTTC
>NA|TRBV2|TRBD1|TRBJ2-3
CASTREGGAADTQYF
TGTGCCAGCACTCGGGAAGGGGGCGCGGCAGATACGCAGTATTTT
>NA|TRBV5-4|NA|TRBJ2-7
CASSPSTGRRYEQYF
TGTGCCAGCAGCCCCAGCACGGGAAGGAGGTACGAGCAGTACTTC
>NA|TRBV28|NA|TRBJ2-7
CASIGSDGVWEQYF
TGTGCCAGCATTGGTTCTGACGGCGTCTGGGAGCAGTACTTC
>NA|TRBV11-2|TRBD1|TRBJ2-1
CASSPEGAGSYNEQFF
TGTGCCAGCAGCCCTGAGGGGGCCGGGTCCTACAATGAGCAGTTCTTC
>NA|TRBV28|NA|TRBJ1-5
CASRGTQGGPNQPQHF
TGTGCCAGCAGAGGGACTCAAGGTGGGCCGAATCAGCCCCAGCATTTT
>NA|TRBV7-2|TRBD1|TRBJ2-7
CASSLASGTTGVPYEQYF
TGTGCCAGCAGCTTGGCCTCAGGGACCACAGGGGTCCCCTACGAGCAGTACTTC
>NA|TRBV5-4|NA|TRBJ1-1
CASSLMGDTEAFF
TGTGCCAGCAGCTTAATGGGGGACACTGAAGCTTTCTTT
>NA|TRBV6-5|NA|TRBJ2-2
CASRVGGVRGELFF
TGTGCCAGCCGCGTGGGCGGGGTACGAGGGGAGCTGTTTTTT
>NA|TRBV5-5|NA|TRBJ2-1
CASSLEGRGSVYEQFF
TGTGCCAGCAGCTTGGAGGGCAGGGGTTCGGTATATGAGCAGTTCTTC
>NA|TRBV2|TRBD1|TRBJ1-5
CASSDRGHQPQHF
TGTGCCAGCAGTGACAGGGGGCATCAGCCCCAGCATTTT
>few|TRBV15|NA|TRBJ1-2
CATSRGLTENYGYTF
TGTGCCACCAGCAGGGGACTGACAGAGAACTATGGCTACACCTTC
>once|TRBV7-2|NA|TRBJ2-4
CASSFYLAKNIQYF
TGTGCCAGCAGCTTTTATCTAGCCAAAAACATTCAGTACTTC
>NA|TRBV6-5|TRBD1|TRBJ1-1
CASSKQGSTEAFF
TGTGCCAGCAGCAAACAGGGGAGCACTGAAGCTTTCTTT
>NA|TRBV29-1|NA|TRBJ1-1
CSVVVVSTEAFF
TGCAGCGTTGTCGTAGTGAGCACTGAAGCTTTCTTT
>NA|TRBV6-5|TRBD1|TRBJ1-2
CASSPRDRGGYTF
TGTGCCAGCAGTCCCCGGGACAGGGGCGGCTACACCTTC
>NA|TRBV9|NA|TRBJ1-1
CASSAQAGTEAFF
TGTGCCAGCAGCGCCCAAGCGGGGACTGAAGCTTTCTTT
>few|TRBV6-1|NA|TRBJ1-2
CASSEEVGGYTF
TGTGCCAGCAGTGAAGAGGTGGGGGGCTACACCTTC
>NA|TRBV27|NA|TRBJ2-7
CASSLSQTQGTFYEQYF
TGTGCCAGCAGTTTATCGCAAACGCAGGGGACGTTCTACGAGCAGTACTTC
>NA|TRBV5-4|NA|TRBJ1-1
CASSLDPKQNTEAFF
TGTGCCAGCAGCTTGGACCCGAAACAGAACACTGAAGCTTTCTTT
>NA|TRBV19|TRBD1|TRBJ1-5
CASSISRGRISSNQPQHF
TGTGCCAGTAGTATTTCCAGGGGGCGCATTAGCAGCAATCAGCCCCAGCATTTT
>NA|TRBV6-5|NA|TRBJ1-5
CASSEVGNNQPQHF
TGTGCCAGCAGTGAAGTGGGGAACAATCAGCCCCAGCATTTT
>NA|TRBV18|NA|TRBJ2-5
CASSPRQETQYF
TGTGCCAGCTCACCTCGTCAAGAGACCCAGTACTTC
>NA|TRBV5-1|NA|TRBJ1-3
CASSFNLNAAASGNTIYF
TGCGCCAGCAGCTTTAACCTCAACGCGGCCGCTTCTGGAAACACCATATATTTT
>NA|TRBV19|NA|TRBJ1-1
CASSITPVGGWSTEAFF
TGTGCCAGTAGTATAACCCCCGTTGGGGGTTGGAGCACTGAAGCTTTCTTT
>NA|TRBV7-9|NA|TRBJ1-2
CASSLGPEYYGYTF
TGTGCCAGCAGCTTGGGGCCGGAATACTATGGCTACACCTTC
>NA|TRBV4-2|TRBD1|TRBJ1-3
CASSQTGTGPYSGNTIYF
TGTGCCAGCAGCCAAACCGGGACAGGACCCTACTCTGGAAACACCATATATTTT
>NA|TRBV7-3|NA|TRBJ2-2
CASSPMRGNTGELFF
TGTGCCAGCAGTCCCATGCGGGGGAACACCGGGGAGCTGTTTTTT
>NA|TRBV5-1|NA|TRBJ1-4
CASSLGGQGSNEKLFF
TGCGCCAGCAGCTTGGGGGGCCAGGGTTCGAATGAAAAACTGTTTTTT
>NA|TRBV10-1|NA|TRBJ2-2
CASSEQGPEYTGELFF
TGCGCCAGCAGTGAACAGGGTCCGGAGTACACCGGGGAGCTGTTTTTT
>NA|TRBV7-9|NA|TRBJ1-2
CASSPNRRQQGRDGYTF
TGTGCCAGCAGCCCGAACCGAAGGCAACAGGGTAGGGATGGCTACACCTTC